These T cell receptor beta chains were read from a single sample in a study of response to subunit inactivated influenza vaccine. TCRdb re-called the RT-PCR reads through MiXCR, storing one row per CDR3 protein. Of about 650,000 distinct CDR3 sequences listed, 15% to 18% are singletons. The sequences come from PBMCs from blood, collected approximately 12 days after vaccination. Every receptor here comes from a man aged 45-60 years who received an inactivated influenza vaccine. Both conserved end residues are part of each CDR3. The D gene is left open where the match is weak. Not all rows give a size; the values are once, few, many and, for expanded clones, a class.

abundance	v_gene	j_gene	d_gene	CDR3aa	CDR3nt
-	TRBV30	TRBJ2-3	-	CAWSEASTDTQYF	TGTGCCTGGAGTGAAGCTAGCACGGATACGCAGTATTTT
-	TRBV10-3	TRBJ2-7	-	CATADQHYEQYF	TGTGCCACCGCGGACCAACACTACGAGCAGTACTTC
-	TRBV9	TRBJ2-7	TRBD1	CASSPRDREKGEQYF	TGTGCCAGCAGCCCTCGGGACAGGGAAAAGGGCGAGCAGTACTTC
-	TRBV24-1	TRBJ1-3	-	CATSDGYTIYF	TGTGCCACCAGTGATGGATACACCATATATTTT
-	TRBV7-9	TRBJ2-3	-	CASSLWSNTQYF	TGTGCCAGCAGCTTATGGAGTAATACGCAGTATTTT
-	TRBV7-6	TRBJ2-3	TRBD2	CASSLGPSGTSADTQYF	TGTGCCAGCAGCTTAGGCCCTAGCGGGACCTCGGCAGATACGCAGTATTTT
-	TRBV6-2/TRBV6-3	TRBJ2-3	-	CASSNPTDTQYF	TGTGCCAGCAGTAACCCCACAGATACGCAGTATTTT
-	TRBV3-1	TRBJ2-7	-	CASSQALGRVPLGEQYF	TGTGCCAGCAGCCAAGCCCTTGGACGGGTTCCACTAGGGGAGCAGTACTTC
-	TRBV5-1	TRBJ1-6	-	CASSSDRTSPLHF	TGCGCCAGCAGCTCCGACAGGACCTCACCCCTCCACTTT
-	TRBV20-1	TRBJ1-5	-	CSAGERGRARPQHF	TGCAGTGCTGGGGAGCGGGGGAGGGCACGACCCCAGCATTTT
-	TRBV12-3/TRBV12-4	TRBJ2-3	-	CASVGTDTQYF	TGTGCCAGCGTAGGGACAGATACGCAGTATTTT
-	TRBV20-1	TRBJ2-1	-	CSARNRNSYNEQFF	TGCAGTGCTAGAAACCGGAACTCCTACAATGAGCAGTTCTTC
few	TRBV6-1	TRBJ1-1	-	CASRVGTEAFF	TGTGCCAGCAGGGTGGGAACTGAAGCTTTCTTT
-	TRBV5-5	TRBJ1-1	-	CASSLGWGATEAFF	TGTGCCAGCAGCCTTGGGTGGGGGGCCACTGAAGCTTTCTTT
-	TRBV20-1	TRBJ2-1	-	CSARHGTRNGWFF	TGCAGTGCTAGGCATGGGACCAGGAACGGCTGGTTCTTC
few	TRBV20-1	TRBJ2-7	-	CSARRDLFEQYF	TGCAGTGCTAGGCGGGACTTATTCGAGCAGTACTTC
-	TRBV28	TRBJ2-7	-	CASRTRDFMGLSYEQYF	TGTGCCAGCCGGACGAGGGACTTTATGGGCCTCTCCTACGAGCAGTACTTC
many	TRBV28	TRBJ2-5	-	CASNPAVQETQYF	TGTGCCAGCAACCCGGCAGTCCAAGAGACCCAGTACTTC
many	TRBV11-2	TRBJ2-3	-	CASSRTSDTQYF	TGTGCCAGCAGCAGGACGTCAGATACGCAGTATTTT
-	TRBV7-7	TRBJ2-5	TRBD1	CASSVMTGEGETQYF	TGTGCTAGCAGCGTAATGACAGGGGAAGGGGAGACCCAGTACTTC
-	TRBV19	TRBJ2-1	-	CASSNFRGFGNEQFF	TGTGCCAGTAGTAACTTCAGGGGATTCGGCAATGAGCAGTTCTTC
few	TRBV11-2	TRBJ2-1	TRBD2	CASSLDGLAGGGEQFF	TGTGCCAGCAGCTTAGATGGACTAGCGGGGGGGGGTGAGCAGTTCTTC
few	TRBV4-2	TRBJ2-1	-	CASSLDSGVNNEQFF	TGTGCCAGCAGCCTAGACTCCGGGGTTAACAATGAGCAGTTCTTC
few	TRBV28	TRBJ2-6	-	CASSRTVAGANVLTF	TGTGCCAGCAGCCGGACAGTAGCCGGGGCCAACGTCCTGACTTTC
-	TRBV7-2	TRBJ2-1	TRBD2	CASSPPGGGVLEEQFF	TGTGCCAGCAGCCCGCCCGGGGGGGGTGTTTTGGAGGAGCAGTTCTTC
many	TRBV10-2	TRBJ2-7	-	CASSESGGTYEQYF	TGCGCCAGCAGTGAGTCCGGCGGAACCTACGAGCAGTACTTC
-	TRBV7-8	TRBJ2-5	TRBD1	CASSPSGGTGFRETQYF	TGTGCCAGCAGCCCCAGCGGTGGGACAGGGTTTAGGGAGACCCAGTACTTC
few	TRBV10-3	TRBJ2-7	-	CAINRDFPYEQYF	TGTGCCATCAACCGGGACTTCCCCTACGAGCAGTACTTC
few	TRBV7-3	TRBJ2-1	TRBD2	CASSPTSGRFYEQFF	TGTGCCAGCAGCCCGACTAGCGGGAGGTTTTATGAGCAGTTCTTC
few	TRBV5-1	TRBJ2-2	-	CASSLAGSVGGELFF	TGCGCCAGCAGCTTGGCGGGGTCGGTTGGCGGGGAGCTGTTTTTT
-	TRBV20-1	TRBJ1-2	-	CSAKHPSSYGYTF	TGCAGTGCTAAACACCCGTCTAGCTATGGCTACACCTTC
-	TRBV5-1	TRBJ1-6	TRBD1	CASSLDTGGGSPLHF	TGCGCCAGCAGCTTGGATACAGGGGGTGGCTCACCCCTCCACTTT
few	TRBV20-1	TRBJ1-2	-	CSAPSASPGAYGYTF	TGCAGTGCTCCCTCCGCCTCTCCGGGTGCTTATGGCTACACCTTC
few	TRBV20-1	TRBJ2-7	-	CSASVKGSSYEQYF	TGCAGTGCTAGTGTTAAGGGAAGCTCCTACGAGCAGTACTTC
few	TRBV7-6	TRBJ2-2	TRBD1	CASSFTGGPGGELFF	TGTGCCAGCAGCTTCACAGGGGGGCCTGGCGGGGAGCTGTTTTTT
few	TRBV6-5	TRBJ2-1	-	CASSYSGAGNEQFF	TGTGCCAGCAGTTACTCGGGCGCTGGGAATGAGCAGTTCTTC
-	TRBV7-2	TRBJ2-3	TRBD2	CASSPVGTSLPDTQYF	TGTGCCAGCAGCCCAGTAGGGACTAGCCTCCCAGATACGCAGTATTTT
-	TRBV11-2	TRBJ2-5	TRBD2	CASSPEGLAGLGETQYF	TGTGCCAGCAGCCCTGAAGGACTAGCGGGACTGGGAGAGACCCAGTACTTC
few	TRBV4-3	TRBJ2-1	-	CASSQDSEHFYNEQFF	TGCGCCAGCAGCCAAGATTCAGAACACTTCTACAATGAGCAGTTCTTC
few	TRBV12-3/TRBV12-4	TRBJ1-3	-	CASSSDPGNTIYF	TGTGCCAGCAGTTCCGATCCTGGAAACACCATATATTTT
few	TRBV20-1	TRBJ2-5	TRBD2	CSARPGLREETQYF	TGCAGTGCGAGGCCGGGACTAAGAGAAGAGACCCAGTACTTC
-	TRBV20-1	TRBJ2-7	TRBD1	CSASPQGIREQYF	TGCAGTGCTAGCCCACAGGGGATTCGCGAGCAGTACTTC
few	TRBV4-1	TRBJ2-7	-	CASSQEQVPSYEQYF	TGCGCCAGCAGCCAAGAGCAGGTCCCCTCCTACGAGCAGTACTTC
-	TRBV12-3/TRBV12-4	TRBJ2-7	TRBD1	CASSPHRDRAFLSSYEQYF	TGTGCCAGCAGTCCGCACCGGGACAGGGCCTTCCTGAGCTCCTACGAGCAGTACTTC
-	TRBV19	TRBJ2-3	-	CASSKDKATDTQYF	TGTGCCAGTAGTAAGGACAAGGCCACAGATACGCAGTATTTT
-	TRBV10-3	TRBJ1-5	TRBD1	CAISESPLTGGNQPQHF	TGTGCCATCAGTGAGTCCCCACTGACAGGGGGTAATCAGCCCCAGCATTTT
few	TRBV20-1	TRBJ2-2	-	CSARGARNTGELFF	TGCAGTGCTCGGGGGGCGCGGAACACCGGGGAGCTGTTTTTT
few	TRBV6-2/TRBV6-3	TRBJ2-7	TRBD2	CASSYSITRTSGRASSYEQYF	TGTGCCAGCAGTTACTCGATTACAAGGACTAGCGGGAGGGCCAGCTCCTACGAGCAGTACTTC
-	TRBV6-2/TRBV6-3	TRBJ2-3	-	CASSSSWISDTQYF	TGTGCCAGCAGTTCGTCGTGGATCTCAGATACGCAGTATTTT
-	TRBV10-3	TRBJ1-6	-	CAISDRNSPLHF	TGTGCCATCAGTGACCGCAATTCACCCCTCCACTTT